A single sample is the source of the 28 T cell receptor beta chains below, sequenced in a study of Graves' ophthalmopathy and Graves' hyperthyroidism. Scientists amplified the TCR beta CDR3 regions from RNA transcripts. First-round RT-PCR with HTBI primers preceded a second-round multiplex PCR. TCRdb recomputed calls from the multiplex PCR reads with MiXCR, one row per CDR3 protein. The sample contains roughly 400,000 distinct CDR3 sequences, about 17% of which appear only once. Material for sequencing was peripheral blood. These receptors were collected from an adult woman with stable Graves' hyperthyroidism.

Only a few counts were recorded for this clonotype. The V and J genes are TRBV5-5 and TRBJ2-2; D possibly uses TRBD1 or TRBD2 (5 bases each). Germline loops: CDR1 SGHKS, CDR2 YYEKEE (reference sequence). Trimming stripped 1 base from V and 3 bases from J, with 13 bases between. The CDR3 contains 16 residues. The chain's CDR3 is CASSLLGETHTGELFF. CDR3 nucleotide sequence: TGTGCCAGCAGCTTGCTAGGGGAGACCCACACCGGGGAGCTGTTTTTT.

Many counts were recorded for this clonotype. This chain uses TRBV28 with TRBJ1-6; the D gene is possibly TRBD1 (5 bases). The CDR3 loop spans 17 amino acids. V shed 5 bases and J shed 3 bases, with 17 bases lying between them. Germline values: CDR1 MDHEN, CDR2 SYDVKM. The CDR3 region has the DNA TGTGCCAGCAGTCGGCCCCGTGACAGCAACTATAATTCACCCCTCCACTTT. Translated, it gives CASSRPRDSNYNSPLHF.

This clonotype showed up many times. The chain combines TRBV30 with TRBJ1-5; D unclear. Germline CDR1 is GTSNPN and CDR2 is SVGIG (reference sequence). CDR3 length: 15 residues. V lost 0 bases, J lost 6 bases, and 15 bases lay in between. The CDR3 coding sequence is TGTGCCTGGAGTGTAGGAGCAGGCCGGTTTCAGCCCCAGCATTTT. The encoded protein is CAWSVGAGRFQPQHF.

This clonotype was seen ten or more times. The chain employs TRBV29-1 and TRBJ1-3; D is uncertain. This CDR3 has 14 residues. Germline V gene sequence: CDR1 SQVTM, CDR2 ANQGSEA. Trimming removed 0 bases at V and 0 bases at J, with 6 bases between. Here the CDR3 reads CSVEDRSSGNTIYF. In nucleotides, the CDR3 is TGCAGCGTTGAAGACAGATCCTCTGGAAACACCATATATTTT.

This clonotype was seen repeatedly, ten times or more. This rearrangement joins TRBV10-2 to TRBJ2-7; D could derive from TRBD1 or TRBD2 (5 bases each). V lost 5 bases, J lost 5 bases, and 22 bases lay in between. The CDR3 runs to 16 residues. CDR1 is WSHSY and CDR2 is SAAADI in the germline V gene. CDR3 protein: CASSISGGIGSHEQYF. CDR3 in DNA: TGCGCCAGCAGTATCAGTGGGGGTATTGGTAGCCACGAGCAGTACTTC.

This clonotype was detected only a few times. The chain employs TRBV6-2 or TRBV6-3 and TRBJ1-5; D unresolved. Trimming shortened V by 0 bases and J by 4 bases, and 10 bases separated the two germline ends. Germline values: CDR1 MNHEY, CDR2 SVGEGT. CDR3 length: 15 amino acids. CDR3 coding DNA: TGTGCCAGCAGTTACTCGATGGGTAGAAATCAGCCCCAGCATTTT. It specifies CASSYSMGRNQPQHF.

This clonotype was seen many times. This chain uses TRBV28 with TRBJ2-7, with 13 bases identical to TRBD2. Germline V gene lookup returns CDR1 MDHEN and CDR2 SYDVKM. This CDR3 has 16 residues. Trimming cost V 5 bases and J 2 bases; bases outside gene matches: 6. The CDR3 loop is CASSPGLAGETYEQYF. CDR3 DNA sequence: TGTGCCAGCAGTCCCGGACTAGCGGGAGAAACCTACGAGCAGTACTTC.

This clonotype was counted many times. The genes are TRBV6-1 and TRBJ1-6; tentatively, D is TRBD1 (5 bases). CDR3 length: 16 amino acids. V dropped 6 bases and J dropped 5 bases, with 17 bases sitting between them. CDR1 MNHNS and CDR2 SASEGT come from the germline V gene. CDR3 in amino acids: CASSPFGRGNNSPLHF. The CDR3, as DNA: TGTGCCAGCAGCCCCTTCGGGAGGGGAAATAATTCACCCCTCCACTTT.

This clonotype was counted ten times or more. The gene calls are TRBV7-2 and TRBJ1-5; unclear D gene. The ends were cut back, 5 bases at V and 2 bases at J, with 10 bases in the middle. This CDR3 is built from 14 residues. CDR1 is SGHTA and CDR2 is FQGNSA in the germline V gene. In DNA form, the CDR3 reads TGTGCCAGCAGCCCTACGAACGGCAATCAGCCCCAGCATTTT. Its protein is CASSPTNGNQPQHF. Full variable domain (outside the CDR3, taken from reference TRBV7-2 and TRBJ1-5): GAGVSQSPSNKVTEKGKDVELRCDPISGHTALYWYRQSLGQGLEFLIYFQGNSAPDKSGLPSDRFSAERTGGSVSTLTIQRTQQEDSAVYLCASSPTNGNQPQHFGDGTRLSIL.

CDR3 amino acids: CASSLATLGGTEAFF. In DNA form, the CDR3 reads TGTGCCAGCAGCTTAGCGACCCTGGGGGGAACTGAAGCTTTCTTT. V and J are TRBV11-1 and TRBJ1-1; maybe TRBD1 (5 bases). Trimming took off 0 bases at V and 5 bases at J, with 13 bases between the two ends. Germline CDR1 SGHAT, CDR2 FQDESV (reference sequence). CDR3 length: 15 amino acids.

The table lists this clonotype with many counts. The V call is TRBV6-2 or TRBV6-3, the J call TRBJ2-7, with 13 bases that match TRBD2. Germline CDR1 MNHEY, CDR2 SVGEGT. This CDR3 is built from 16 residues. V dropped 5 bases and J dropped 0; count of bases not matched to a gene: 4. The CDR3, as DNA: TGTGCCAGCAGTGCAACTAGCGGGAGGGCCTCCTACGAGCAGTACTTC. Translated, it gives CASSATSGRASYEQYF.

There are many counts of this clonotype. The chain couples TRBV6-2 or TRBV6-3 to TRBJ2-7; D may match TRBD1 or TRBD2 (5 bases each). The CDR3 spans 14 residues. V dropped 6 bases and J dropped 4 bases, with 16 bases sitting between them. The germline V gene has CDR1 MNHEY and CDR2 SVGEGT. The CDR3 sequence: CASSHPGPGYEQYF. The CDR3, as DNA: TGTGCCAGCAGCCACCCGGGACCCGGATACGAGCAGTACTTC.

The rearrangement links TRBV28 to TRBJ2-4; D might be TRBD1 or TRBD2, each matching 5 bases. Matching the DNA end better, TRBJ2-5 makes the J call doubtful. The CDR3 spans 16 residues. Per germline, CDR1 MDHEN and CDR2 SYDVKM. The CDR3 coding sequence is TGTGCCAGCAGTTTTACTATCGGGACCCGGGGAGAGACCCAGTACTTC. Its translation is CASSFTIGTRGETQYF.

This clonotype has at least ten counts. The chain has TRBV20-1 and TRBJ1-5, with D maybe TRBD1 (6 bases). The germline V and J ends were trimmed by 6 bases and 0 bases, with 12 bases remaining between them. The V gene's germline CDR1 is DFQATT and CDR2 SNEGSKA (reference sequence). The CDR3 extends over 14 amino acids. In nucleotides, the CDR3 is TGCAGTGCCCCGGACAGTTATAGCAATCAGCCCCAGCATTTT. Amino acids: CSAPDSYSNQPQHF.

This clonotype was recorded many times. The chain joins TRBV19 to TRBJ2-7; TRBD1 agrees at 9 bases. V trimming: 3 bases; J trimming: 3 bases; junction bases outside the gene matches: 12. The CDR3 consists of 17 residues. Germline-derived CDR1 and CDR2 are LNHDA and SQIVND (reference sequence). CDR3 loop: CASSISTAGQGDYEQYF. The CDR3 DNA reads TGTGCCAGTAGTATTAGTACTGCGGGACAGGGCGACTACGAGCAGTACTTC.

This clonotype was counted many times. The CDR3 spells CASSFGVRSSYEQYF. In DNA form, the CDR3 reads TGTGCCAGCAGTTTCGGGGTCAGGAGCTCCTACGAGCAGTACTTC. The rearrangement links TRBV28 to TRBJ2-7, with D perhaps matching TRBD2 (5 bases). The CDR3 is 15 amino acids. The V end was cut by 3 bases, the J end by 0 bases, with 12 bases between. Germline CDR1 is MDHEN and CDR2 is SYDVKM.

Many counts were recorded for this clonotype. V is TRBV5-1 and J is TRBJ2-7, with D uncertain. The germline V gene has CDR1 SGHRS and CDR2 YFSETQ. The CDR3 consists of 14 residues. With 7 bases removed from V and 0 bases from J, the gap between germline ends came to 14 bases. This CDR3 is CASRPRTSSYEQYF. CDR3 DNA sequence: TGCGCCAGCCGCCCCCGGACCTCCTCCTACGAGCAGTACTTC.

In this sample, this clonotype turned up many times. The V and J genes are TRBV29-1 and TRBJ2-5; weak D call: TRBD2 (6 bases). V lost 5 bases, J lost 1 base, and 14 bases lay in between. The V gene's germline CDR1 is SQVTM and CDR2 ANQGSEA. The CDR3 sequence is 14 residues long. The CDR3 DNA follows: TGCAGCGTTTATCCCCGGGACTCCCAAGAGACCCAGTACTTC. Its translation is CSVYPRDSQETQYF. The full variable domain, with the rest looked up from reference TRBV29-1 and TRBJ2-5, is SAVISQKPSRDICQRGTSLTIQCQVDSQVTMMFWYRQQPGQSLTLIATANQGSEATYESGFVIDKFPISRPNLTFSTLTVSNMSPEDSSIYLCSVYPRDSQETQYFGPGTRLLVL.

Many counts were recorded for this clonotype. The chain couples TRBV6-5 to TRBJ2-7, with D perhaps TRBD1 or TRBD2 (5 bases each). The CDR3 is 14 residues long. From germline, CDR1 is MNHEY and CDR2 SVGAGI. Trimming removed 0 bases from V and 2 bases from J, with 8 bases in between. The CDR3 DNA follows: TGTGCCAGCAGTTACTCGAGGGGTGCCTACGAGCAGTACTTC. Amino acids: CASSYSRGAYEQYF.

The chain links TRBV4-2 to TRBJ1-5; no definite D call. CDR1 is LGHNA, CDR2 YNFKEQ, per germline. The CDR3 covers 14 residues. Trimming took off 0 bases at V and 7 bases at J, with 10 bases between the two ends. CDR3 residues: CASSQDLGVQPQHF. CDR3 nucleotides: TGTGCCAGCAGCCAAGATCTTGGGGTCCAGCCCCAGCATTTT.

This rearrangement joins TRBV20-1 to TRBJ2-7; D might be TRBD2 (5 bases). This CDR3 comprises 14 residues. V gave up 2 bases and J gave up 10 bases, with 21 bases separating them. The germline CDR1 and CDR2 sequences are DFQATT and SNEGSKA (reference sequence). The CDR3 DNA reads as TGCAGTGCTAGAAAAGCGGCCTTAAGGGTCGATCAGTACTTC. This codes for CSARKAALRVDQYF.

The chain recombines TRBV11-2 with TRBJ2-7, with 8 bases fitting TRBD1. This CDR3 has 13 amino acids. Germline loops: CDR1 SGHAT, CDR2 FQNNGV. With V trimmed by 5 bases and J by 5 bases, 5 bases remained unmatched. CDR3 sequence: CASSTDRVDEQYF. The CDR3 DNA follows: TGTGCCAGCAGCACGGACAGGGTCGACGAGCAGTACTTC.

The table lists this clonotype with a few counts. The rearrangement joins TRBV12-3 or TRBV12-4 to TRBJ1-1; D not resolved. Trimming left V 6 bases short and J 6 bases short, with 17 bases between. The CDR3 contains 14 residues. CDR3 residues: CASSPIEGNAEAFF. CDR3 DNA sequence: TGTGCCAGCAGCCCTATAGAGGGAAACGCTGAAGCTTTCTTT.

This clonotype was observed many times. This chain connects TRBV7-2 to TRBJ2-5; D might be TRBD1 (5 bases). Trimming pared 0 bases from V and 5 bases from J, leaving 13 bases between. This CDR3 is built from 15 residues. CDR1 SGHTA and CDR2 FQGNSA come from the germline V gene. As DNA, the CDR3 is TGTGCCAGCAGCTTAGCGGCAGGGCGATGGGAGACCCAGTACTTC. Protein product: CASSLAAGRWETQYF. The full variable domain, completed using reference TRBV7-2 and TRBJ2-5, is GAGVSQSPSNKVTEKGKDVELRCDPISGHTALYWYRQSLGQGLEFLIYFQGNSAPDKSGLPSDRFSAERTGGSVSTLTIQRTQQEDSAVYLCASSLAAGRWETQYFGPGTRLLVL.

This chain links TRBV18 with TRBJ2-7; 7 positions agree with TRBD1. CDR3 length equals 14 residues. V shed 1 base and J 6 bases; nucleotides not matched to a gene: 6. Germline CDR1 KGHSH, CDR2 LQKENI. The CDR3 reads CASSPQGQPPEQYF. For the CDR3, the DNA is TGTGCCAGCTCACCACAGGGACAGCCTCCCGAGCAGTACTTC.

In its sample, this clonotype was seen many times. The gene calls are TRBV30 and TRBJ1-3; D is uncertain. V dropped 2 bases and J dropped 1 base, with 6 bases sitting between them. The CDR3 is 13 amino acids. Germline-derived CDR1 and CDR2 are GTSNPN and SVGIG (reference sequence). Here the CDR3 reads CAWSQGSGNTIYF. Written as DNA, the CDR3 is TGTGCCTGGAGTCAAGGGTCTGGAAACACCATATATTTT.

Ten or more counts support this clonotype. The rearrangement links TRBV6-5 to TRBJ2-7; tentatively, D is TRBD1 (5 bases). V lost 2 bases and J lost 0, with 11 bases in between. The CDR3 consists of 15 residues. Germline loops: CDR1 MNHEY, CDR2 SVGAGI. CDR3 nucleotide sequence: TGTGCCAGCAGTTACATGCAGGGTTCCTCCTACGAGCAGTACTTC. Its protein product is CASSYMQGSSYEQYF.

This clonotype was seen ten or more times. The CDR3 loop is CASSSRVTGDYEQYF. As DNA, the CDR3 is TGTGCCAGCAGCTCCCGCGTAACAGGGGACTACGAGCAGTACTTC. V is TRBV7-2 and J is TRBJ2-7, with 7 nucleotides matching TRBD1. Unmatched junction bases numbered 9, after V lost 4 bases and J lost 3 bases. The length of the CDR3 is 15 residues. Germline-derived CDR1 and CDR2 are SGHTA and FQGNSA.